This is a list of T cell receptor beta chains from one sample in a study of molecular identifiers for immune sequencing clone quantification. TCRdb re-called the PCR reads through MiXCR, storing one row per CDR3 protein. The profile shows roughly 630,000 distinct CDR3 sequences, around 25% of them singletons. Sequencing was performed on naive CD8+ T cells from blood, with Jurkat cell RNA spiked in. These receptors came from a human donor in good health. Some libraries in this study had Jurkat cell RNA spiked in. The conserved cysteine and the conserved F or W are not part of the CDR3 here. The order of the fields is V gene, J gene, D gene, CDR3 protein. A D gene is named only where the DNA matches it firmly.

v_gene: TRBV4-3
j_gene: TRBJ2-7
d_gene: NA
CDR3aa: ASSQDRAGDWYEQY

v_gene: TRBV19
j_gene: TRBJ1-3
d_gene: NA
CDR3aa: ASTPWGAIPDSGNTIY

v_gene: TRBV27
j_gene: TRBJ2-1
d_gene: NA
CDR3aa: ASSPTWSGGQNNEQF

v_gene: TRBV2
j_gene: TRBJ1-4
d_gene: NA
CDR3aa: ASRETIDSTEREKLF

v_gene: TRBV5-6
j_gene: TRBJ2-3
d_gene: NA
CDR3aa: ASSMGGGGVTDTQY

v_gene: TRBV7-6
j_gene: TRBJ2-7
d_gene: NA
CDR3aa: ASSSRTWGSCEQY

v_gene: TRBV12-5
j_gene: TRBJ2-3
d_gene: TRBD2
CDR3aa: ASGLGLASSDTQY

v_gene: TRBV11-1
j_gene: TRBJ2-2
d_gene: NA
CDR3aa: ASSLPGTPNTGELF

v_gene: TRBV7-6
j_gene: TRBJ1-1
d_gene: NA
CDR3aa: ASSFPGSTEAF

v_gene: TRBV7-2
j_gene: TRBJ2-3
d_gene: NA
CDR3aa: ASSPRWTSTDTQY

v_gene: TRBV10-2
j_gene: TRBJ2-1
d_gene: NA
CDR3aa: ASSDFPEQF

v_gene: TRBV19
j_gene: TRBJ2-2
d_gene: NA
CDR3aa: ASSPGVGTGELF

v_gene: TRBV3-1
j_gene: TRBJ2-3
d_gene: NA
CDR3aa: ASSQTSLPAPPY

v_gene: TRBV28
j_gene: TRBJ2-7
d_gene: TRBD2
CDR3aa: ASRWTSGVYEQY

v_gene: TRBV7-8
j_gene: TRBJ2-6
d_gene: NA
CDR3aa: ASSLVGPAGANVLT

v_gene: TRBV12-5
j_gene: TRBJ1-5
d_gene: NA
CDR3aa: ASGPTSNQPQH

v_gene: TRBV7-9
j_gene: TRBJ2-7
d_gene: TRBD2
CDR3aa: ASSLDTSGSGYEQY

v_gene: TRBV6-5
j_gene: TRBJ2-7
d_gene: NA
CDR3aa: ASSYSPAPYEQY

v_gene: TRBV27
j_gene: TRBJ2-5
d_gene: TRBD1
CDR3aa: ASSPWTGLKTQY

v_gene: TRBV20-1
j_gene: TRBJ2-3
d_gene: TRBD2
CDR3aa: SARDIRASGVYTDTQY

v_gene: TRBV28
j_gene: TRBJ2-3
d_gene: TRBD2
CDR3aa: ASSLPLLAERGTDTQY

v_gene: TRBV19
j_gene: TRBJ1-4
d_gene: NA
CDR3aa: ASSIGGEKLF

v_gene: TRBV18
j_gene: TRBJ2-3
d_gene: NA
CDR3aa: ASSPTLGNTDTQY

v_gene: TRBV7-9
j_gene: TRBJ2-3
d_gene: TRBD1
CDR3aa: ASSLGQGAVVDTQY

v_gene: TRBV5-4
j_gene: TRBJ2-7
d_gene: NA
CDR3aa: ASSPGVAGGSEEY

v_gene: TRBV19
j_gene: TRBJ2-7
d_gene: TRBD1
CDR3aa: ASSTGQNEQY

v_gene: TRBV12-5
j_gene: TRBJ1-1
d_gene: TRBD1
CDR3aa: ASGFWTGTAEAL

v_gene: TRBV7-9
j_gene: TRBJ2-1
d_gene: NA
CDR3aa: ASSSIVNYNEQF

v_gene: TRBV7-3
j_gene: TRBJ1-1
d_gene: NA
CDR3aa: ASSLIGGWKSEAF

v_gene: TRBV3-1
j_gene: TRBJ2-1
d_gene: TRBD1
CDR3aa: ASSQESRGTYNEQF

v_gene: TRBV27
j_gene: TRBJ2-7
d_gene: NA
CDR3aa: ASRQSPGRPLYEQY

v_gene: TRBV24-1
j_gene: TRBJ1-1
d_gene: NA
CDR3aa: ATSDPDFGSAF

v_gene: TRBV25-1
j_gene: TRBJ1-5
d_gene: NA
CDR3aa: AGSEVGAQPQH

v_gene: TRBV6-6
j_gene: TRBJ2-7
d_gene: TRBD2
CDR3aa: ASRREGGSGYEQY

v_gene: TRBV10-1
j_gene: TRBJ2-3
d_gene: NA
CDR3aa: ASSDLGADTQY

v_gene: TRBV6-1
j_gene: TRBJ2-3
d_gene: NA
CDR3aa: ASSEPFEWGSPTDTQY

v_gene: TRBV19
j_gene: TRBJ2-2
d_gene: TRBD1
CDR3aa: ASSSGQVFSGELF

v_gene: TRBV29-1
j_gene: TRBJ1-1
d_gene: TRBD1
CDR3aa: SVDGRGYEAF

v_gene: TRBV5-4
j_gene: TRBJ2-7
d_gene: NA
CDR3aa: ASGFLHEQY

v_gene: TRBV13
j_gene: TRBJ2-7
d_gene: TRBD1
CDR3aa: ASSQQGAGDEQY

v_gene: TRBV7-6
j_gene: TRBJ2-7
d_gene: TRBD2
CDR3aa: ASSQRLAGSYEQY

v_gene: TRBV20-1
j_gene: TRBJ2-7
d_gene: TRBD2
CDR3aa: SASPGLAPGEQY

v_gene: TRBV24-1
j_gene: TRBJ2-1
d_gene: TRBD2
CDR3aa: ATSDGLGPLSDYNEQF

v_gene: TRBV6-2/TRBV6-3
j_gene: TRBJ1-4
d_gene: NA
CDR3aa: ASSFTGSDEKLF

v_gene: TRBV5-4
j_gene: TRBJ1-1
d_gene: TRBD1
CDR3aa: ASSLWLGTGPNTEAF

v_gene: TRBV2
j_gene: TRBJ2-7
d_gene: NA
CDR3aa: ASSYLIREQY

v_gene: TRBV5-1
j_gene: TRBJ1-2
d_gene: TRBD1
CDR3aa: ASSLGQGLSYGYT